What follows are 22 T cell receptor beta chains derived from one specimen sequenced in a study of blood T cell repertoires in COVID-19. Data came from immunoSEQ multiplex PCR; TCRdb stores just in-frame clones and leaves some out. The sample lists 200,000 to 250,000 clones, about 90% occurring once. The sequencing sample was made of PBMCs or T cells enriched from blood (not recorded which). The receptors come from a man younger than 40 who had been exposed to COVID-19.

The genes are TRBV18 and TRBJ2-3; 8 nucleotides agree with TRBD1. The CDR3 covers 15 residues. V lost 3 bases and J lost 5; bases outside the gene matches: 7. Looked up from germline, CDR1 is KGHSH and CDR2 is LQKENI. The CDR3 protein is CASSPRDRRGDTQYF. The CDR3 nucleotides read TGTGCCAGCTCACCTCGGGACAGGAGAGGAGATACGCAGTATTTT.

CDR3 loop: CASSQGTRNTEAFF. CDR3 DNA: TGTGCCAGCAGCCAAGGGACAAGGAACACTGAAGCTTTCTTT. The V and J genes are TRBV3-1 (or the pseudogene TRBV3-2) and TRBJ1-1; D is perhaps TRBD1 (5 bases). Germline V gives CDR1 LGHDT, CDR2 YNNKEL (reference sequence). The CDR3 runs 14 residues. Trimming removed 1 base from V and 1 base from J, with 7 bases in between.

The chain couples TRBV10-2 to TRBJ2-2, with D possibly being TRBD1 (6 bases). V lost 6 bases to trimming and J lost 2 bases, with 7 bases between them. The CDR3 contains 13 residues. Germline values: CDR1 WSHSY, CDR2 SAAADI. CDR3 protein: CASRTGNTGELFF. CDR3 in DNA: TGCGCCAGCAGGACAGGCAACACCGGGGAGCTGTTTTTT.

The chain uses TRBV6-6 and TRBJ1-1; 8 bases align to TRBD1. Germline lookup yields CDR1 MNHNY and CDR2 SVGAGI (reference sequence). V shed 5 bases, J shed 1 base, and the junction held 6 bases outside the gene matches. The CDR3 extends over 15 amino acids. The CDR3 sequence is CASSTTGTGNTEAFF. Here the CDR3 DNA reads TGTGCCAGCAGTACAACCGGGACAGGGAACACTGAAGCTTTCTTT.

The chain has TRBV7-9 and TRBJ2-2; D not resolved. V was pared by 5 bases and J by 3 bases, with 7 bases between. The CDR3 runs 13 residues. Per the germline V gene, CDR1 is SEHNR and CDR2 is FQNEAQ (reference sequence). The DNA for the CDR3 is TGTGCCAGCAGCGATAGCCACACCGGGGAGCTGTTTTTT. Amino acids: CASSDSHTGELFF.

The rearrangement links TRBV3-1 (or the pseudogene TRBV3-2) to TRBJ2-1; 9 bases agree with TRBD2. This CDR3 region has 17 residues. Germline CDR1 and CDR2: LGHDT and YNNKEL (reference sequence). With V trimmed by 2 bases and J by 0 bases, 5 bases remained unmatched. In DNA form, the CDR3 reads TGTGCCAGCAGCCAATGGCCTAGCGGGGACTCCTACAATGAGCAGTTCTTC. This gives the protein CASSQWPSGDSYNEQFF.

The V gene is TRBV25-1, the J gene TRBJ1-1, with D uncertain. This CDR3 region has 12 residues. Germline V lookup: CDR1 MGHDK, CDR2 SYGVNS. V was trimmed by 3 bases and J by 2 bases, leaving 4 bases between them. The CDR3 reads CASSDPNTEAFF. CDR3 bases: TGTGCCAGCAGTGACCCTAACACTGAAGCTTTCTTT.

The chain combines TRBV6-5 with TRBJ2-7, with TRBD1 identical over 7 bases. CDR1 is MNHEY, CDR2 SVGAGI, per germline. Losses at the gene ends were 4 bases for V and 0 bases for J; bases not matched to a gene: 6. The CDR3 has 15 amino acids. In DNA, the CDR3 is TGTGCCAGCAGTTTGAGGACAGGCCTCTCCTACGAGCAGTACTTC. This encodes CASSLRTGLSYEQYF.

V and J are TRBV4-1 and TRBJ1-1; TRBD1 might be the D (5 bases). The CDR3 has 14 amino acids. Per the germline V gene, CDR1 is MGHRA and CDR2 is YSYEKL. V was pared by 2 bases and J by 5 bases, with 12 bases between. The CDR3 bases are TGCGCCAGCAGCCAATACGCGGGGGGGACTGAAGCTTTCTTT. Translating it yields CASSQYAGGTEAFF.

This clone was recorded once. CDR3 DNA: TGTGCCAGCAGCTTCAGGCAAGAGTGGAATGAGCAGTTCTTC. Protein: CASSFRQEWNEQFF. This chain connects TRBV7-2 to TRBJ2-1; D is ambiguous. The CDR3 contains 14 residues. Germline loops: CDR1 SGHTA, CDR2 FQGNSA. V was pared by 3 bases and J by 7 bases, with 13 bases between.

Written as DNA, the CDR3 is TGTGCCAGCAGTTACCATTCGAGTGAAAAACTGTTTTTT. Translated: CASSYHSSEKLFF. V and J are TRBV6-6 and TRBJ1-4; D not resolved. V dropped 2 bases and J dropped 7 bases, with 8 bases sitting between them. This CDR3 has 13 amino acids. Germline V CDR1 and CDR2: MNHNY, SVGAGI (reference sequence).

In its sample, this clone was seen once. The CDR3, as DNA: TGTGCCAGCAGTTTCCCCCGGGGGGACACCATATATTTT. Its protein product is CASSFPRGDTIYF. The rearrangement uses TRBV12-3 or TRBV12-4 and TRBJ1-3; a possible D gene is TRBD1 (5 bases). V was pared by 3 bases and J by 8 bases, with 11 bases between. This CDR3 is built from 13 residues.

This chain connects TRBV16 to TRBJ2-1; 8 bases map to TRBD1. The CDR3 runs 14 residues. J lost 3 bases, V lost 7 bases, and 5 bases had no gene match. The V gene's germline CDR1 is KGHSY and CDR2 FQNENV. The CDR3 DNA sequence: TGTGCCAGCAACCTGGGACAGGTCTACAATGAGCAGTTCTTC. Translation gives CASNLGQVYNEQFF.

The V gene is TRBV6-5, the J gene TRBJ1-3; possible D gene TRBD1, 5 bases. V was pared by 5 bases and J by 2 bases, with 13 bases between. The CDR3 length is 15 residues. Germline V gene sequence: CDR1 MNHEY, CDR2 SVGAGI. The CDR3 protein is CASSPTGGTGNTIYF. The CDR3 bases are TGTGCCAGCAGTCCGACGGGGGGGACTGGAAACACCATATATTTT.

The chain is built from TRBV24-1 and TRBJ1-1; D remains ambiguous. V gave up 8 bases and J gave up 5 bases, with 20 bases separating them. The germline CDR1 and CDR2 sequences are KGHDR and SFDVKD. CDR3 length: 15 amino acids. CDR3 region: CATNSEDRHSTEAFF. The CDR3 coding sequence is TGTGCCACCAATTCGGAAGACCGACACAGTACTGAAGCTTTCTTT.

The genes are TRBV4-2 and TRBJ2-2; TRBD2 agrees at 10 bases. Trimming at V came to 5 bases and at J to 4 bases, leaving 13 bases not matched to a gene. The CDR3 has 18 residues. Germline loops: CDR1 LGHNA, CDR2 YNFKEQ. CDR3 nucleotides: TGTGCCAGCAGCTTAAGGGTCGGAGCGGGGGGGCCCACCGGGGAGCTGTTTTTT. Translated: CASSLRVGAGGPTGELFF.

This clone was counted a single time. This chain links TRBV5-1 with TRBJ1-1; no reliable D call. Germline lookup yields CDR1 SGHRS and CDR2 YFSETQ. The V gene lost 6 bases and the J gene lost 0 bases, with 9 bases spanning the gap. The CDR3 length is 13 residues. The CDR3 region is CASTASVNTEAFF. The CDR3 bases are TGCGCCAGCACTGCCAGTGTGAACACTGAAGCTTTCTTT.

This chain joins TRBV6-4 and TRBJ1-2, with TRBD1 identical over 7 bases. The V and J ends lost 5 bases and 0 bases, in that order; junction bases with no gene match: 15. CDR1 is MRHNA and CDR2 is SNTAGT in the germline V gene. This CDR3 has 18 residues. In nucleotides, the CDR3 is TGTGCCAGCAGTAGTAACAGGGGAGATCCCGGGTCTAACTATGGCTACACCTTC. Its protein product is CASSSNRGDPGSNYGYTF.

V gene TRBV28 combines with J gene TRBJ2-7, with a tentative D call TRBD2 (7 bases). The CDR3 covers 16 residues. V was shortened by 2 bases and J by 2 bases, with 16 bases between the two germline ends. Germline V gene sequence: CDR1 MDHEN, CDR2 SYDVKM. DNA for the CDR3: TGTGCCAGCAGTTTAAGGGGGGGAGGGGTTCCCTACGAGCAGTACTTC. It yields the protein CASSLRGGGVPYEQYF.

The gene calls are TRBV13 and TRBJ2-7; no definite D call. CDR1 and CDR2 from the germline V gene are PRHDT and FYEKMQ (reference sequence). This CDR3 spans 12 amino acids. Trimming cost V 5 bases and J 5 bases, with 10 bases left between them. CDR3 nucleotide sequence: TGTGCCAGCAGCGCTGCGGAGCACGAGCAGTACTTC. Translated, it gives CASSAAEHEQYF.

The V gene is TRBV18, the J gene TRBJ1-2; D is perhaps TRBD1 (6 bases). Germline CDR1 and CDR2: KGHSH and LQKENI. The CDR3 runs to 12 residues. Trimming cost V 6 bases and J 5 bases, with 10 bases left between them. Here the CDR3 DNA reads TGTGCCAGCTCGGGTACAGGGTATGGCTACACCTTC. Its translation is CASSGTGYGYTF.

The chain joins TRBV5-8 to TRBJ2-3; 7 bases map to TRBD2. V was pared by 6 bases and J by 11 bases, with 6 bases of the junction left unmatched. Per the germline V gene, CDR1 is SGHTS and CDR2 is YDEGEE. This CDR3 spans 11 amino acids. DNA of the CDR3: TGTGCCAGCACCCTGTGGGGGGGGCAGTATTTT. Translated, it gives CASTLWGGQYF.